This TCR beta chain is drawn from a study of cytomegalovirus exposure and HLA in healthy donors. The PCR was carried out with 60 Vbeta primers and 13 Jbeta primers. The assay was immunoSEQ multiplex PCR, and TCRdb's table has in-frame clones only and misses some. The sample consists of about 120,000 clones, more than 80% of them appearing once. Unmatched junction bases numbered 7, after V lost 5 bases and J lost 7 bases. This CDR3 is 15 amino acids long. Germline values: CDR1 SGHRS, CDR2 YFSETQ. This chain connects TRBV5-1 to TRBJ2-1; 12 bases are shared with TRBD1. What was sequenced was PBMCs. The sequence was collected from a man aged 40-50 years in good health and CMV-seronegative. CDR3 in DNA: TGCGCCAGCAGACCGGGACAGGGGGCTTGGAATGAGCAGTTCTTC. Protein sequence: CASRPGQGAWNEQFF.